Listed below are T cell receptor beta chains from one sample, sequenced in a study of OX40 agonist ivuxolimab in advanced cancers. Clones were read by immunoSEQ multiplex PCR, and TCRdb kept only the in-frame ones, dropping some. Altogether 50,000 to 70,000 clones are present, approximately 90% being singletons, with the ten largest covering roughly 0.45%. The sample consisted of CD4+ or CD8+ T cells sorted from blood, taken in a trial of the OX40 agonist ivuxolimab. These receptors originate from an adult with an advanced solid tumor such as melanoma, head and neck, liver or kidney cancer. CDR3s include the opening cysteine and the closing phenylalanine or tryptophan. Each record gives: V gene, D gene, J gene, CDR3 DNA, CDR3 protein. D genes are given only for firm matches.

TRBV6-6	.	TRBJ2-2	TGTGCCAGCAGTTACTCTCCAGGGGACAGGGAGCTGTTTTTT	CASSYSPGDRELFF
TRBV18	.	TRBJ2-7	TGTGCCAGCTCACCTGGCGTGAATTCCTACGAGCAGTACTTC	CASSPGVNSYEQYF
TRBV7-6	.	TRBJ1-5	TGTGCCAGCAGCTTAGGATTCGACAGCCAGCCCCAGCATTTT	CASSLGFDSQPQHF
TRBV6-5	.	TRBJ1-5	TGTGCCAGCCAAGTCCACAGGGACGGGGATCAGCCCCAGCATTTT	CASQVHRDGDQPQHF
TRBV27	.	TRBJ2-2	TGTGCCAGCAGTATACCTACTAGGGGCGGCACCGGGGAGCTGTTTTTT	CASSIPTRGGTGELFF
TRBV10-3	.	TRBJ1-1	TGTGCCATCAGTGAGTGGGGGGCAGAAGACACTGAAGCTTTCTTT	CAISEWGAEDTEAFF
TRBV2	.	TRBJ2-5	TGTGCCAGCATGGGGGGTGTTAGCCGAGAGACCCAGTACTTC	CASMGGVSRETQYF
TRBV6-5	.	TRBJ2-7	TGTGCCAGCAGTTACCCCCCTCGGACCGAGCAGTACTTC	CASSYPPRTEQYF
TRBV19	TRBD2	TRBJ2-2	TGTGCCAGTAGGACAATAGGGCTAGCGGGAGGGCCTATCGGGGAGCTGTTTTTT	CASRTIGLAGGPIGELFF
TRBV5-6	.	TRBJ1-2	TGTGCCAGCAGCTCGACAGCCAATGGCTACACCTTC	CASSSTANGYTF